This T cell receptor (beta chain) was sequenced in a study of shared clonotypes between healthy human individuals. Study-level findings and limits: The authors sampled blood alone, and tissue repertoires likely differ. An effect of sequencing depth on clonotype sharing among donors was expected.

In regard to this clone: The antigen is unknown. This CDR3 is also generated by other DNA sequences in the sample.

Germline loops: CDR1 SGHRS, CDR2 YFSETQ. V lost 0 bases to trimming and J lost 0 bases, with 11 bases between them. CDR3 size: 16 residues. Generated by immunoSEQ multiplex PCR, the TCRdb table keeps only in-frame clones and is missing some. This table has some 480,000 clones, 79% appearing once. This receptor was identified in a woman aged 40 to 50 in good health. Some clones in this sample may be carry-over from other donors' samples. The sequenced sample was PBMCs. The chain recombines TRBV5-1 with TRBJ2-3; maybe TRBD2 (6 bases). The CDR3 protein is CASSLVGSGSTDTQYF. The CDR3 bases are TGCGCCAGCAGCTTGGTCGGTAGCGGAAGCACAGATACGCAGTATTTT.